The 15 T cell receptor beta chains below were found in one sample sequenced in a study of T cells expressing NK-cell markers. From the 5' RACE reads, TCRdb lists one entry per CDR3 protein and no DNA. The sample data list 200,000 to 300,000 distinct CDR3 sequences. Input material: blood T cells: a sorted CD56 or NKG2C T cell subset, CD4+ or CD8+ T cells, or bulk PBMC T cells (not recorded which). These receptor sequences come from a young man in good health.

The chain is built from TRBV20-1 and TRBJ2-7; TCRdb returns TRBD1, unconfirmable since there is no DNA. CDR3 length: 13 amino acids. Germline V gene sequence: CDR1 DFQATT, CDR2 SNEGSKA (reference sequence). CDR3 sequence reads: CSASLGPSYEQYF.

The chain uses TRBV5-1 and TRBJ2-7; TCRdb selects TRBD1, and the lack of DNA leaves this call unchecked. The CDR3 spans 14 residues. Germline V gene sequence: CDR1 SGHRS, CDR2 YFSETQ. CDR3 protein: CASSSVGQAREQYF.

The chain couples TRBV10-3 to TRBJ1-6; TCRdb indicates TRBD1, and absent DNA this call remains unverified. This CDR3 contains 14 residues. Germline V gene sequence: CDR1 ENHRY, CDR2 SYGVKD. The CDR3 is CATQSDRGGSPLHF.

The chain combines TRBV6-5 with TRBJ2-2; TCRdb lists TRBD1, though no DNA is available to test this call. CDR3 length: 15 residues. In germline, CDR1 is MNHEY, CDR2 SVGAGI. The CDR3 spells CASSYLTAGTGELFF.

V usage is TRBV12-3 or TRBV12-4 and J usage is TRBJ2-7. This CDR3 is 11 amino acids long. CDR3 sequence: CASSLRNEQYF.

This chain connects TRBV28 to TRBJ2-3; the TRBD1 assignment by TCRdb is unverifiable without DNA. The CDR3 is made up of 16 amino acids. From germline, CDR1 is MDHEN and CDR2 SYDVKM. The CDR3 loop reads CASSLGDGFSTDTQYF.

The chain employs TRBV6-2 or TRBV6-3 and TRBJ2-1. CDR1 and CDR2 from the germline V gene are MNHEY and SVGEGT. The CDR3 loop spans 12 amino acids. CDR3 sequence reads: CASGPKRSEQFF.

This chain connects TRBV6-2 or TRBV6-3 to TRBJ2-1; TCRdb designates TRBD1, a call that cannot be tested without DNA. CDR1 MNHEY and CDR2 SVGEGT come from the germline V gene. CDR3 size: 14 residues. The CDR3 spells CASSLVRGGNEQFF.

The chain couples TRBV5-1 to TRBJ2-5; TCRdb reports TRBD1, a call that lacks DNA to check it against. From germline, CDR1 is SGHRS and CDR2 YFSETQ. The CDR3 totals 13 residues. The chain's CDR3 is CASRRGREETQYF. The full variable domain, its missing parts supplied by reference TRBV5-1 and TRBJ2-5, is KAGVTQTPRYLIKTRGQQVTLSCSPISGHRSVSWYQQTPGQGLQFLFEYFSETQRNKGNFPGRFSGRQFSNSRSEMNVSTLELGDSALYLCASRRGREETQYFGPGTRLLVL.

The rearrangement uses TRBV5-1 and TRBJ2-1; TCRdb selects TRBD1, and the lack of DNA leaves this call unchecked. This CDR3 has 14 residues. The germline V gene encodes CDR1 SGHRS and CDR2 YFSETQ. The CDR3 region is CASSLDRLGGEQFF.

The chain's CDR3 is CASKALNFNNEQFF. The rearrangement uses TRBV11-2 and TRBJ2-1. The CDR3 contains 14 residues. The germline V gene has CDR1 SGHAT and CDR2 FQNNGV.

The CDR3 spells CASSPGPMNTEAFF. The V and J genes are TRBV9 and TRBJ1-1; TCRdb lists TRBD1, though no DNA is available to test this call. Germline V lookup: CDR1 SGDLS, CDR2 YYNGEE. CDR3 length: 14 residues.

The genes are TRBV6-2 or TRBV6-3 and TRBJ2-3; TCRdb calls TRBD2, which cannot be checked without DNA. The CDR3 has 17 amino acids. CDR1 and CDR2 from the germline V gene are MNHEY and SVGEGT. CDR3 amino acids: CASSYLAGEPSTDTQYF.

The V and J genes are TRBV11-2 and TRBJ2-4; the TCRdb D gene call, TRBD1, has no DNA to confirm it. CDR1 and CDR2 (germline): SGHAT, FQNNGV. The CDR3 loop spans 15 amino acids. CDR3 residues: CASSSRGQRGNIQYF. The full variable domain, in which reference TRBV11-2 and TRBJ2-4 provide the parts outside the CDR3, is EAGVAQSPRYKIIEKRQSVAFWCNPISGHATLYWYQQILGQGPKLLIQFQNNGVVDDSQLPKDRFSAERLKGVDSTLKIQPAKLEDSAVYLCASSSRGQRGNIQYFGAGTRLSVL.

The genes are TRBV29-1 and TRBJ2-3; with no DNA, the TCRdb D assignment of TRBD1 cannot be verified. In germline, CDR1 is SQVTM, CDR2 ANQGSEA. CDR3 length: 15 residues. The CDR3 region is CSVVKGQGLADTQYF.